The rows below give T cell receptor beta chains drawn from one sample of a study of OX40 agonist ivuxolimab in advanced cancers. Libraries were prepared by immunoSEQ multiplex PCR; TCRdb keeps only in-frame clonotypes and omits some of them. This sample yields tens of thousands of clones, of which over 70% are seen a single time; less than 40% belongs to the top ten. The sequencing here drew on CD4+ or CD8+ T cells sorted from blood, taken in a trial of the OX40 agonist ivuxolimab. These receptors were taken from an adult with an advanced solid tumor such as melanoma, head and neck, liver or kidney cancer. The CDR3 runs from the conserved cysteine through the conserved F or W. Fields, in order: clone size, J gene, V gene, D gene, CDR3 protein, CDR3 DNA. The D gene is left open where the match is weak. The size of a clone is reported for some rows only, either as once, few or many, or as a class for expanded clones.

>once|TRBJ2-1|TRBV11-2|TRBD2
CASSLFGRGRAYNEQFF
TGTGCCAGCAGCTTATTTGGGCGCGGGAGGGCCTACAATGAGCAGTTCTTC
>NA|TRBJ1-1|TRBV10-3|NA
CAISEQGEQSEAFF
TGTGCCATCAGTGAGCAGGGAGAGCAGTCTGAAGCTTTCTTT
>NA|TRBJ2-3|TRBV7-2|NA
CASSLDWKRTDTQYF
TGTGCCAGCAGCTTAGACTGGAAGAGGACAGATACGCAGTATTTT
>NA|TRBJ1-5|TRBV6-1|NA
CASKLQGWNQPQHF
TGTGCCAGCAAACTGCAGGGTTGGAATCAGCCCCAGCATTTT
>NA|TRBJ2-5|TRBV11-2|NA
CASSLDRQETQYF
TGTGCCAGCAGCTTAGATAGGCAAGAGACCCAGTACTTC
>NA|TRBJ2-3|TRBV7-8|NA
CASSVQGGSDTQYF
TGTGCCAGCAGCGTACAGGGTGGTTCAGATACGCAGTATTTT
>NA|TRBJ1-2|TRBV28|NA
CASSPHSEPKSYGYTF
TGTGCCAGCAGTCCCCACAGCGAGCCTAAAAGCTATGGCTACACCTTC
>NA|TRBJ1-1|TRBV27|NA
CASSLSQARNTEAFF
TGTGCCAGCAGTTTAAGCCAGGCGAGGAACACTGAAGCTTTCTTT
>few|TRBJ1-1|TRBV2|TRBD1
CASKGWDRNTEAFF
TGTGCCAGCAAGGGGTGGGACAGGAACACTGAAGCTTTCTTT
>NA|TRBJ2-5|TRBV7-2|NA
CASSLGGGETQYF
TGTGCCAGCAGCTTAGGGGGTGGAGAGACCCAGTACTTC
>NA|TRBJ2-1|TRBV5-1|NA
CASRGLFSSYNEQFF
TGCGCCAGCAGGGGACTGTTCAGCTCCTACAATGAGCAGTTCTTC
>NA|TRBJ1-2|TRBV2|NA
CASSEFPGAEGYTF
TGTGCCAGCAGTGAATTTCCGGGGGCGGAAGGCTACACCTTC
>few|TRBJ1-1|TRBV2|NA
CASTSAGGTEAFF
TGTGCCAGCACCAGCGCGGGGGGGACTGAAGCTTTCTTT
>NA|TRBJ2-1|TRBV2|TRBD2
CASRAGLAGYNEQFF
TGTGCCAGCAGGGCTGGACTAGCGGGCTACAATGAGCAGTTCTTC
>once|TRBJ2-2|TRBV7-9|NA
CASSATWENTGELFF
TGTGCCAGCAGCGCTACCTGGGAGAACACCGGGGAGCTGTTTTTT
>NA|TRBJ2-6|TRBV6-1|NA
CASSHTATGANVLTF
TGTGCCAGCAGTCACACAGCGACTGGGGCCAACGTCCTGACTTTC
>few|TRBJ1-3|TRBV27|NA
CASSRASSGNTIYF
TGTGCCAGCAGTCGGGCCTCCTCTGGAAACACCATATATTTT
>NA|TRBJ2-3|TRBV5-4|TRBD2
CASSLGGLAQNTQYF
TGTGCCAGCAGCTTGGGAGGACTAGCCCAAAACACGCAGTATTTT
>NA|TRBJ2-7|TRBV5-5|TRBD2
CASSPRGLAGGLSLHEQYF
TGTGCCAGCAGCCCGCGGGGCCTAGCGGGGGGGCTCTCCCTACACGAGCAGTACTTC
>NA|TRBJ1-4|TRBV4-1|NA
CASSQGLKETANEKLFF
TGCGCCAGCAGCCAAGGACTTAAGGAGACAGCTAATGAAAAACTGTTTTTT
>once|TRBJ2-7|TRBV25-1|TRBD1
CASSEAGDSSYEQYF
TGTGCCAGCAGTGAAGCCGGGGACAGCTCCTACGAGCAGTACTTC
>NA|TRBJ2-7|TRBV5-1|NA
CASSWDEGEQYF
TGCGCCAGCAGCTGGGATGAGGGCGAGCAGTACTTC
>NA|TRBJ1-6|TRBV7-2|NA
CASSMQGFGSPLHF
TGTGCCAGCAGCATGCAGGGTTTCGGTTCACCCCTCCACTTT
>NA|TRBJ2-7|TRBV2|TRBD2
CASRGTSGGGEQYF
TGTGCCAGCAGGGGGACTAGCGGGGGTGGAGAGCAGTACTTC
>NA|TRBJ1-5|TRBV6-1|NA
CATLKISSLNQPQHF
TGTGCCACCCTTAAGATCTCCTCCCTCAATCAGCCCCAGCATTTT
>NA|TRBJ1-1|TRBV2|NA
CASSEAQGGTEAFF
TGTGCCAGCAGTGAAGCGCAGGGAGGGACTGAAGCTTTCTTT
>NA|TRBJ2-5|TRBV28|NA
CASSARGRGETQYF
TGTGCCAGCAGTGCCAGGGGTAGAGGGGAGACCCAGTACTTC
>NA|TRBJ1-6|TRBV2|NA
CASSEAGEYNSPLHF
TGTGCCAGCAGTGAAGCGGGGGAATATAATTCACCCCTCCACTTT
>NA|TRBJ2-5|TRBV28|NA
CASSLMSVQETQYF
TGTGCCAGCAGTTTAATGAGTGTTCAAGAGACCCAGTACTTC
>NA|TRBJ1-3|TRBV5-1|NA
CASRIDVSSGNTIYF
TGCGCCAGCAGAATAGATGTCTCTTCTGGAAACACCATATATTTT
>few|TRBJ1-5|TRBV23-1|NA
CATSRTDPHQPQHF
TGCGCCACCAGTCGGACAGATCCCCATCAGCCCCAGCATTTT
>NA|TRBJ1-3|TRBV10-3|NA
CAIRTTSSGNTIYF
TGTGCCATCAGGACCACTAGCTCTGGAAACACCATATATTTT
>few|TRBJ1-6|TRBV19|TRBD1
CASSSAGRGYNSPLHF
TGTGCCAGTAGTTCCGCTGGCAGGGGGTATAATTCACCCCTCCACTTT
>NA|TRBJ2-3|TRBV9|NA
CASSPGLRGGTDTQYF
TGTGCCAGCAGCCCCGGACTCCGGGGCGGCACAGATACGCAGTATTTT
>NA|TRBJ1-1|TRBV5-6|NA
CASSSPGGTEAFF
TGTGCCAGCAGCTCACCGGGAGGTACTGAAGCTTTCTTT
>NA|TRBJ2-5|TRBV10-3|TRBD1
CAIQDRGRSETQYF
TGTGCCATTCAAGACAGGGGGCGATCGGAGACCCAGTACTTC
>NA|TRBJ2-7|TRBV6-6|TRBD2
CASNPGGSEQYF
TGTGCCAGCAACCCGGGGGGGAGCGAGCAGTACTTC
>NA|TRBJ1-5|TRBV6-4|TRBD1
CASKTYKGTGNQPQHF
TGTGCCAGCAAGACCTATAAGGGGACAGGCAATCAGCCCCAGCATTTT
>NA|TRBJ2-1|TRBV7-2|NA
CASSQTGASYNEQFF
TGTGCCAGCAGCCAAACGGGGGCCTCCTACAATGAGCAGTTCTTC
>NA|TRBJ2-1|TRBV2|NA
CASRGNGWGPEFF
TGTGCCAGCAGGGGGAACGGGTGGGGACCGGAGTTCTTC
>NA|TRBJ2-7|TRBV6-1|TRBD2
CASNTGTSFYEQYF
TGTGCCAGCAACACCGGGACTAGCTTCTACGAGCAGTACTTC
>NA|TRBJ2-5|TRBV4-1|TRBD2
CASSQYGTSGGGYQETQYF
TGCGCCAGCAGCCAGTATGGGACTAGCGGGGGGGGGTACCAAGAGACCCAGTACTTC
>NA|TRBJ2-7|TRBV7-8|NA
CASSLNYEQYF
TGTGCCAGCAGCCTCAACTACGAGCAGTACTTC
>NA|TRBJ2-1|TRBV6-6|NA
CASSVAGKEIF
TGTGCCAGCAGTGTCGCGGGAAAGGAGATCTTC
>NA|TRBJ2-2|TRBV4-1|TRBD1
CASSHAGGRNTGELFF
TGCGCCAGCAGCCATGCAGGGGGTAGGAACACCGGGGAGCTGTTTTTT
>once|TRBJ1-5|TRBV11-2|TRBD1
CASGTGRNQPQHF
TGTGCCAGCGGGACAGGGAGGAATCAGCCCCAGCATTTT
>once|TRBJ2-2|TRBV7-3|TRBD2
CASSLGLAGPGELFF
TGTGCCAGCAGCCTGGGACTAGCGGGCCCCGGGGAGCTGTTTTTT